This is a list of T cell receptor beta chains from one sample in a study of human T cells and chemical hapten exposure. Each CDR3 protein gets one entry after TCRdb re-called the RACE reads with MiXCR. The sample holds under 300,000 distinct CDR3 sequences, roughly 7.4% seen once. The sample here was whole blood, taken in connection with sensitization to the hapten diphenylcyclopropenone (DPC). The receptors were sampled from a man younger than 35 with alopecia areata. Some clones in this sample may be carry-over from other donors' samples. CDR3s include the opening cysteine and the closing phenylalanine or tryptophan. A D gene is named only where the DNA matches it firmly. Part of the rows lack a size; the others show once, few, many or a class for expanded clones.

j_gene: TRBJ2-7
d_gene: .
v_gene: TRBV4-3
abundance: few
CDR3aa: CASSQEFQYEQYF
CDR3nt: TGCGCCAGCAGCCAAGAGTTCCAGTACGAGCAGTACTTC

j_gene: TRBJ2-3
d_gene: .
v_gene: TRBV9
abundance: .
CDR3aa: CASSTRDLPYTQYF
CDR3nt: TGTGCCAGCAGCACCCGGGACCTCCCATATACGCAGTATTTT

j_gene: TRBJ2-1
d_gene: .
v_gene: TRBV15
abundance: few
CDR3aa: CATSRDGRNVLFF
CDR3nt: TGTGCCACCAGCAGAGACGGCCGTAACGTCCTGTTCTTC

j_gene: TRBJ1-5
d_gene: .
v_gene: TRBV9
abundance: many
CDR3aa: CASSAGHTNQPQHF
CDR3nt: TGTGCCAGCAGCGCGGGACATACCAATCAGCCCCAGCATTTT

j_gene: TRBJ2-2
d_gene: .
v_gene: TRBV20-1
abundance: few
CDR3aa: CSAPTVNTGELFF
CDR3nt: TGCAGTGCCCCGACAGTGAACACCGGGGAGCTGTTTTTT

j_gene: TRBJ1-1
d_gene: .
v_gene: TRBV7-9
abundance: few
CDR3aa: CASSLPRAGYTEAFF
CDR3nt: TGTGCCAGCAGCTTGCCCAGGGCGGGTTATACTGAAGCTTTCTTT

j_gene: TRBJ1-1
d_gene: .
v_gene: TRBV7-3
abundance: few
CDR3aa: CASSEDMTVNTEAFF
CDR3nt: TGTGCCAGCAGCGAAGACATGACAGTGAACACTGAAGCTTTCTTT

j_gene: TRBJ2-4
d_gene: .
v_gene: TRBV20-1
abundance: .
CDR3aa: CSASVNIQYF
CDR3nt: TGCAGTGCTAGTGTTAACATTCAGTACTTC

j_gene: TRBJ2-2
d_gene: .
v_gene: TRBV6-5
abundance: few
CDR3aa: CASSYRPNTGELFF
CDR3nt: TGTGCCAGCAGTTATCGTCCGAACACCGGGGAGCTGTTTTTT

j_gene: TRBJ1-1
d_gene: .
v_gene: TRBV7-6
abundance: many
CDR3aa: CASSATGGPYTEAFF
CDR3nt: TGTGCCAGCAGCGCTACAGGAGGCCCCTACACTGAAGCTTTCTTT

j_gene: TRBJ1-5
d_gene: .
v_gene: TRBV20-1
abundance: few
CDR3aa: CSARKDGNQPQHF
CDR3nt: TGCAGTGCTAGAAAAGACGGAAATCAGCCCCAGCATTTT

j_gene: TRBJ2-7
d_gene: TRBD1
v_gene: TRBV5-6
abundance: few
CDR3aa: CASSFVGDSTYEQYF
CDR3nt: TGTGCCAGCAGCTTCGTAGGGGACAGCACCTACGAGCAGTACTTC

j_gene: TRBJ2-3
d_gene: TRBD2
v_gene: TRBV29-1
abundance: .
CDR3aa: CSVGGLAGEDTDTQYF
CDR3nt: TGCAGCGTTGGAGGACTAGCGGGGGAGGACACAGATACGCAGTATTTT

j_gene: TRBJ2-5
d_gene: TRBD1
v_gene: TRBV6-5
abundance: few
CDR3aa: CASTMTGGETQYF
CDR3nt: TGTGCCAGCACCATGACAGGGGGAGAGACCCAGTACTTC

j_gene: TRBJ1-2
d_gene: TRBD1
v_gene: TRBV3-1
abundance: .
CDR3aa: CASSQNRGDYGYTF
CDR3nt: TGTGCCAGCAGCCAAAACAGGGGGGACTATGGCTACACCTTC

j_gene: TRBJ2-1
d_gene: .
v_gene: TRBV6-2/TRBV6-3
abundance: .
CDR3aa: CASSYGGDNEQFF
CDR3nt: TGTGCCAGCAGTTATGGGGGAGACAATGAGCAGTTCTTC

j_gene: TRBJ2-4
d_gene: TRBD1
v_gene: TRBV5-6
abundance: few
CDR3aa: CASSHRTGKNIQYF
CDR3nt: TGTGCCAGCAGCCACCGGACAGGGAAAAACATTCAGTACTTC

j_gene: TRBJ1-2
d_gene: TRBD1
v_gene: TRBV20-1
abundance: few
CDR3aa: CSARGTGEALNYGYTF
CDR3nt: TGCAGTGCTAGGGGAACAGGGGAGGCCCTCAACTATGGCTACACCTTC

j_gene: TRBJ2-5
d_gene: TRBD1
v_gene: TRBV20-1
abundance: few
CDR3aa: CSALGRDRPQETQYF
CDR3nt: TGCAGTGCTTTAGGCCGGGACAGACCCCAAGAGACCCAGTACTTC

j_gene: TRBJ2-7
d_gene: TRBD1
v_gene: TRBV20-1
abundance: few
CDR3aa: CSASLPGTGLSYEQYF
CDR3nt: TGCAGTGCTAGTCTTCCCGGGACAGGTTTGTCCTACGAGCAGTACTTC

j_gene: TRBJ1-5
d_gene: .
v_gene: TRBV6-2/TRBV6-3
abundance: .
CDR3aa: CASSYFRGDQPQHF
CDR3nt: TGTGCCAGCAGTTACTTTAGGGGAGATCAGCCCCAGCATTTT

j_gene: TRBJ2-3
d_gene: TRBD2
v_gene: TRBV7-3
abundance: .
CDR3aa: CASSLPGLAGQSTDTQYF
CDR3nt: TGTGCCAGCAGCTTACCGGGACTAGCGGGCCAGAGCACAGATACGCAGTATTTT

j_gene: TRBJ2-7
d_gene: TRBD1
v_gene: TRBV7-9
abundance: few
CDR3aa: CASSGETGNVGEQYF
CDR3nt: TGTGCCAGCAGCGGGGAGACAGGGAACGTTGGCGAGCAGTACTTC

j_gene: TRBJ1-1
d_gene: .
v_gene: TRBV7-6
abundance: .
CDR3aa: CASSLLTEMNTEAFF
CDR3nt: TGTGCCAGCAGCTTATTGACAGAGATGAACACTGAAGCTTTCTTT

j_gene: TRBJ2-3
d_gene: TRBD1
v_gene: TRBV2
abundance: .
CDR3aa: CASRPPHLKRGRTDTQYF
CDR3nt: TGTGCCAGCAGACCGCCCCATTTAAAAAGGGGGCGCACAGATACGCAGTATTTT

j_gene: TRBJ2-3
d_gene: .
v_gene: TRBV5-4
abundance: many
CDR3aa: CASRPLGVGTDTQYF
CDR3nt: TGTGCCAGCAGACCCCTGGGGGTGGGCACAGATACGCAGTATTTT

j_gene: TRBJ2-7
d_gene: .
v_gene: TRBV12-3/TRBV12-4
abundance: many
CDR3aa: CASSLSGTETYEQYF
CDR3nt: TGTGCCAGCAGCCTCTCCGGGACCGAAACCTACGAGCAGTACTTC

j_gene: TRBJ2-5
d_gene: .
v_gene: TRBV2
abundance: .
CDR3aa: CASRDIAEETQYF
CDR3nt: TGTGCCAGCAGGGATATAGCGGAAGAGACTCAGTACTTC

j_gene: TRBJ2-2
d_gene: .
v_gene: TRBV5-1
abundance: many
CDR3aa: CASSSQGGELFF
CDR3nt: TGCGCCAGCAGCTCCCAAGGCGGGGAGCTGTTTTTT

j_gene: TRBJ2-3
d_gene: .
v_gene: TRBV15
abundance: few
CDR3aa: CATSREPGADTQYF
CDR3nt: TGTGCCACCAGCAGAGAACCGGGGGCAGATACGCAGTATTTT

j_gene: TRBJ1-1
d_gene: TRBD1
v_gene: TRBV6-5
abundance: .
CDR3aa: CASSHNRDRGLAFF
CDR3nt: TGTGCCAGCAGTCACAATAGGGACAGGGGGCTAGCTTTCTTT

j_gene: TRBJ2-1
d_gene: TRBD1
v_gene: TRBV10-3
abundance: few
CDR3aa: CAIRRTGGAGNEQFF
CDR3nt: TGTGCCATCAGGAGGACAGGGGGCGCGGGCAATGAGCAGTTCTTC

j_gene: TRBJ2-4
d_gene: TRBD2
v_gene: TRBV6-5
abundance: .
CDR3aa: CASSLAGVTKNIQYF
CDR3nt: TGTGCCAGCAGCTTAGCGGGGGTGACCAAAAACATTCAGTACTTC

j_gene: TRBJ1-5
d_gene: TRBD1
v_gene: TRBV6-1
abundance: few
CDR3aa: CASRWQGAAMGSNQPQHF
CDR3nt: TGTGCCAGCAGATGGCAGGGGGCGGCTATGGGTAGCAATCAGCCCCAGCATTTT

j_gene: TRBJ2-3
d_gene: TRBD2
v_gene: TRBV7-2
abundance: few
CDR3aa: CAHPGEGRDTQYF
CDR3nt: TGTGCCCATCCCGGGGAGGGAAGAGATACGCAGTATTTT

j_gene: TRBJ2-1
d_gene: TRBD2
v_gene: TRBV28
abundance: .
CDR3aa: CASSLGSGGASGPYNEQFF
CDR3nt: TGTGCCAGCAGTTTAGGGAGCGGGGGGGCCTCTGGCCCCTACAATGAGCAGTTCTTC

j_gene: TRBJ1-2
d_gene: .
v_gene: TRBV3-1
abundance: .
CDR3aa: CASSQVVSSNYGYTF
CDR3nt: TGTGCCAGCAGCCAAGTCGTCAGCTCTAACTATGGCTACACCTTC

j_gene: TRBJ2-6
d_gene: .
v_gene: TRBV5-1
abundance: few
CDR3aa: CASSLQSSGANVLTF
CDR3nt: TGCGCCAGCAGCTTACAGAGCTCTGGGGCCAACGTCCTGACTTTC

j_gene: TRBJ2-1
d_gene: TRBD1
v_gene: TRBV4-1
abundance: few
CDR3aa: CASSQEGGTGSFHNEQFF
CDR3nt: TGCGCCAGCAGCCAAGAAGGGGGGACAGGGTCTTTCCACAATGAGCAGTTCTTC

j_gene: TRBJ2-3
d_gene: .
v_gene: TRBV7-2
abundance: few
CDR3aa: CASSLGGERTDTQYF
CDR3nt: TGTGCCAGCAGCTTAGGCGGGGAGCGCACAGATACGCAGTATTTT

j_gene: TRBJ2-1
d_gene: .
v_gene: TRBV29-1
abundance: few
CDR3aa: CSVANSRNNEQFF
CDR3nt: TGCAGCGTTGCAAACAGCAGAAACAATGAGCAGTTCTTC

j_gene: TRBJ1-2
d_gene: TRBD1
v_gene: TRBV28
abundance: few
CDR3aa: CASSPNRDRARALFYGYTF
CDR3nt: TGTGCCAGCAGTCCAAACCGGGACAGGGCAAGGGCTCTATTCTATGGCTACACCTTC

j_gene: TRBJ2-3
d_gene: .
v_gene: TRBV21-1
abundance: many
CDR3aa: CAQGLAVISTDTQYF
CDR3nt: TGTGCCCAGGGACTAGCGGTTATAAGCACAGATACGCAGTATTTT

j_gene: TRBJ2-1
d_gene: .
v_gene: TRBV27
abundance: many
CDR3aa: CASKALGKSSYNEQFF
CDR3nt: TGTGCCAGCAAGGCTTTGGGGAAGAGCTCCTACAATGAGCAGTTCTTC

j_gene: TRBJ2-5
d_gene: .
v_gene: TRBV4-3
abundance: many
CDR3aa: CASSQALGGLQETQYF
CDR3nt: TGCGCCAGCAGCCAAGCCCTGGGGGGCCTCCAAGAGACCCAGTACTTC

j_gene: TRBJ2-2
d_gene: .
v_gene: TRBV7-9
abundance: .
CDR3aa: CASSLRAYTGELFF
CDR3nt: TGTGCCAGCAGCTTAAGGGCCTACACCGGGGAGCTGTTTTTT

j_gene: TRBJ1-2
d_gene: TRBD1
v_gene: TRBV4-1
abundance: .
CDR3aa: CASSQVGQGLNYGYTF
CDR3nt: TGCGCCAGCAGCCAAGTAGGACAGGGGTTAAACTATGGCTACACCTTC

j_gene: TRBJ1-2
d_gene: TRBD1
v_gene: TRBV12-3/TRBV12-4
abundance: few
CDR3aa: CASSFTGVYGYTF
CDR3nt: TGTGCCAGTAGTTTTACAGGGGTCTATGGCTACACCTTC

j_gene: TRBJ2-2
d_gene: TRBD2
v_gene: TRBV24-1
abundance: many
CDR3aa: CATSPSGTGELFF
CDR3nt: TGTGCCACCAGTCCTAGCGGCACCGGGGAGCTGTTTTTT

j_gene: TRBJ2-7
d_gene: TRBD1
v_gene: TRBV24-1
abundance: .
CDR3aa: CATSETGTGVGEQYF
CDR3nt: TGTGCCACCAGTGAAACCGGGACAGGCGTGGGCGAGCAGTACTTC

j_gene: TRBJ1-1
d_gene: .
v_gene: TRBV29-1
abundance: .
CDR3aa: CSARGGAMGSEAFF
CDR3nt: TGCAGCGCTAGGGGTGGGGCAATGGGGTCTGAAGCTTTCTTT

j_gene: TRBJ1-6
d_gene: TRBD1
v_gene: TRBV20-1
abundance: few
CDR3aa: CSAGQDSPLHF
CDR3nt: TGCAGTGCGGGACAGGATTCACCCCTCCACTTT

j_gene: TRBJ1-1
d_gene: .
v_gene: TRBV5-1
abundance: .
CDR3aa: CASSPLNRVGEAFF
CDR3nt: TGCGCCAGCAGCCCCTTAAACAGGGTCGGTGAAGCTTTCTTT

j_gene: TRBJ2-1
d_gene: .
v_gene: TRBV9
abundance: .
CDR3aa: CASSPRSLLGEQFF
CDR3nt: TGTGCCAGCAGCCCCCGGTCCCTACTCGGGGAGCAGTTCTTC